One and the same sample provided the 15 T cell receptor beta chains below, sequenced in a study of T cells in Graves' hyperthyroidism and ophthalmopathy. Amplified TCR beta CDR3 regions came from RNA transcripts. The HTBI primer set was used in a first-round RT-PCR of the TCR CDR3. Each CDR3 protein is one row after TCRdb ran MiXCR on the multiplex PCR reads. Here the sample spans about 500,000 distinct CDR3 sequences, 15% to 20% being singletons. Sequenced sample: blood. The receptors were gathered from a woman aged 25 to 39 with Graves' ophthalmopathy.

Note on this clonotype: This clone may be a read error of a much larger clone one base away. The missing conserved phenylalanine or tryptophan at the end of this CDR3 makes a read error likely. V usage is TRBV29-1 and J usage is TRBJ1-2; 7 bases line up with TRBD1. The V gene's germline CDR1 is SQVTM and CDR2 ANQGSEA. CDR3 length equals 12 residues. V shed 4 bases, J shed 2 bases, and the junction held 1 base outside the gene matches. The CDR3 sequence is CSVVTGNYGYTL. The CDR3 DNA sequence: TGCAGCGTTGTGACAGGGAACTATGGCTACACCCTC.

V gene TRBV5-6 combines with J gene TRBJ2-1, with D possibly being TRBD2 (6 bases). V lost 8 bases to trimming and J lost 0 bases, with 24 bases between them. Germline CDR1 is SGHDT and CDR2 is YYEEEE. CDR3 length equals 18 residues. CDR3 protein: CARSAQGNWEASYNEQFF. The CDR3 DNA reads TGTGCCAGGAGCGCCCAGGGTAACTGGGAGGCCTCCTACAATGAGCAGTTCTTC.

This clonotype was detected ten times or more. The chain joins TRBV20-1 to TRBJ2-5, with no clear D. V was cut by 4 bases and J by 2 bases, with 20 bases left in between. Germline V gives CDR1 DFQATT, CDR2 SNEGSKA (reference sequence). This CDR3 contains 16 residues. The CDR3 protein is CSAKTGPLLRQETQYF. CDR3 bases: TGCAGTGCTAAAACCGGGCCCCTACTCCGACAAGAGACCCAGTACTTC.

The sample holds many counts of this clonotype. The chain combines TRBV24-1 with TRBJ2-1; D possibly uses TRBD1 or TRBD2 (6 bases each). Per germline, CDR1 KGHDR and CDR2 SFDVKD. V lost 4 bases and J lost 3, with 18 bases in between. The CDR3 is made up of 17 amino acids. The CDR3 spells CATSEVDGGANYNEQFF. The CDR3 region has the DNA TGTGCCACCAGTGAAGTTGACGGGGGCGCAAACTACAATGAGCAGTTCTTC.

This rearrangement joins TRBV5-6 to TRBJ1-2; 7 bases map to TRBD1. The CDR3 is 16 residues long. Germline V CDR1 and CDR2: SGHDT, YYEEEE. With V trimmed by 3 bases and J by 3 bases, 11 bases remained unmatched. Here the CDR3 DNA reads TGTGCCAGCAGCTCCGGGACGGCAGGGGGTTACTATGGCTACACCTTC. Residues: CASSSGTAGGYYGYTF.

This clonotype has at least ten counts. J is TRBJ1-2 and V is TRBV20-1; possible D gene TRBD1, 6 bases. Between the trimmed V and J ends, which lost 0 bases and 0 bases, there was a span of 20 bases. The CDR3 is made up of 18 amino acids. The germline V gene encodes CDR1 DFQATT and CDR2 SNEGSKA (reference sequence). The CDR3 protein is CSARDPTPRTAANYGYTF. CDR3 DNA sequence: TGCAGTGCTAGAGATCCGACCCCTAGGACAGCGGCTAACTATGGCTACACCTTC.

There are many counts of this clonotype. The rearrangement links TRBV7-9 to TRBJ1-4, with D unresolved. The germline V and J ends were trimmed by 2 bases and 6 bases, with 10 bases remaining between them. Germline values: CDR1 SEHNR, CDR2 FQNEAQ (reference sequence). There are 14 residues in the CDR3. Here the CDR3 DNA reads TGTGCCAGCAGCTTACGCCTTGTAGATGAAAAACTGTTTTTT. It specifies CASSLRLVDEKLFF.

The rearrangement uses TRBV29-1 and TRBJ2-7; weak D call: TRBD2 (6 bases). V lost 3 bases and J 5 bases, leaving 20 bases between the germline ends. The germline gives CDR1 SQVTM, CDR2 ANQGSEA. CDR3 length: 15 amino acids. DNA for the CDR3: TGCAGCGTTGAGGGTGGGAGGCAGGGAGAGGACGAGCAGTACTTC. Translation: CSVEGGRQGEDEQYF.

As regards this clonotype: Given a much more abundant clone one base away, this may be a read error. J is TRBJ2-1 and V is TRBV6-1, with D possibly being TRBD2 (7 bases). CDR1 and CDR2 (germline): MNHNS, SASEGT. The CDR3 extends over 15 amino acids. The CDR3 nucleotides read TGTGCCAGCAGTGAGTGGGAGGGGGAGGACAATGAGCAGTCCTTC. Translation: CASSEWEGEDNEQSF.

This clonotype was detected only once. The chain links TRBV9 to TRBJ2-5, with D possibly being TRBD1 (5 bases). The germline V gene encodes CDR1 SGDLS and CDR2 YYNGEE. The CDR3 is 15 amino acids. The V end was cut by 6 bases, the J end by 0 bases, with 15 bases between. In nucleotides, the CDR3 is TGTGCCAGCAACCAGGGTGGGCAGCACCAAGAGACCCAGTACTTC. Encoded protein: CASNQGGQHQETQYF.

As regards this clonotype: A much bigger clone sits one base away, suggesting this may be a read error. No conserved phenylalanine or tryptophan is present at the end of the CDR3, so a read error is the likely explanation. The chain links TRBV20-1 to TRBJ2-1; D ambiguous. Germline loops: CDR1 DFQATT, CDR2 SNEGSKA (reference sequence). The CDR3 has 16 amino acids. V was trimmed by 0 bases and J by 4 bases, leaving 16 bases between them. The CDR3 sequence is CSARDLRLSIYNEQFL. CDR3 nucleotides: TGCAGTGCTAGAGATCTTAGGCTTTCTATATACAATGAGCAGTTCCTC.

This clonotype was found many times. The rearrangement joins TRBV29-1 to TRBJ2-7; 14 bases are shared with TRBD2. The germline CDR1 and CDR2 sequences are SQVTM and ANQGSEA. CDR3 length: 13 residues. CDR3 in amino acids: CAGGTSGSGEQYF. Here the CDR3 DNA reads TGCGCTGGTGGGACTAGCGGGAGCGGGGAGCAGTACTTC.

This clonotype was counted only a few times. The J gene is TRBJ2-7, the V gene TRBV29-1; 7 bases line up with TRBD2. The V segment lost 7 bases and the J segment 3 bases; nucleotides outside the gene matches: 6. This CDR3 contains 12 residues. Germline CDR1 SQVTM, CDR2 ANQGSEA. CDR3 protein: CSASASGYEQYF. CDR3 coding DNA: TGCAGCGCCTCTGCTAGCGGCTACGAGCAGTACTTC.

The CDR3 loop reads CSAVEAGVNEQFF. CDR3 coding DNA: TGCAGTGCTGTGGAAGCGGGAGTCAATGAGCAGTTCTTC. The J gene is TRBJ2-1, the V gene TRBV20-1; 8 bases match TRBD2. With 5 bases clipped from V and 6 bases from J, the junction kept 6 bases outside the gene matches. The CDR3 contains 13 residues. Germline lookup yields CDR1 DFQATT and CDR2 SNEGSKA (reference sequence).

The chain combines TRBV5-1 with TRBJ2-1; 11 positions match TRBD1. CDR3 length: 15 residues. The germline gives CDR1 SGHRS, CDR2 YFSETQ. The V segment lost 4 bases and the J segment 4 bases; nucleotides outside the gene matches: 4. As DNA, the CDR3 is TGCGCCAGCAGCGTAGGGACAGGGGGGTACAATGAGCAGTTCTTC. This codes for CASSVGTGGYNEQFF.